Reported below is one TCR beta chain. The data originate from a study of blood T cell repertoires in COVID-19. Across the study: Some COVID-19 samples were acute and others convalescent; all came from the United States, Italy and Spain.

Original analysis: How many nucleated cells were present was estimated from reference gene primer amplification. Here immunoSEQ multiplex PCR was the method, and the copy in TCRdb shows in-frame clones only, minus some. V and J calls and clone size are copied from that table; D and trimming were computed from the DNA. The table includes 200,000 to 300,000 clones, approximately 80% detected once. Per germline, CDR1 MRHNA and CDR2 SNTAGT. The CDR3 covers 17 residues. V lost 4 bases, J lost 4 bases, and 19 bases lay in between. The sequencing input was peripheral blood. J is TRBJ1-4 and V is TRBV6-4; D gene uncertain. The TCR sequence derives from a man in his sixties with acute or convalescent COVID-19. The CDR3 reads CASSGYSLFALNEKLFF. DNA of the CDR3: TGTGCCAGCAGTGGTTACAGCCTCTTTGCCCTTAATGAAAAACTGTTTTTT.